Each of the 11 T cell receptor beta chains below was sequenced from the same sample in a study of PD-L1 blockade in urothelial cancer. The method was immunoSEQ multiplex PCR; TCRdb's version includes in-frame clones alone and lacks a portion of them. The repertoire holds around 50,000 clones, with about 85% as singletons. As for time point: peripheral blood 6 weeks after treatment start. The sample consisted of PBMCs, taken around atezolizumab (anti-PD-L1) treatment. The receptors come from a man in his fifties or sixties with urothelial cancer.

This chain links TRBV19 with TRBJ2-1; tentative D call: TRBD2 (7 bases). V was clipped by 7 bases and J by 3 bases, with 16 bases between them. In germline, CDR1 is LNHDA, CDR2 SQIVND (reference sequence). The CDR3 extends over 15 amino acids. For the CDR3, the DNA is TGTGCCAGTATTATGGGGCGGGGGCACTACAATGAGCAGTTCTTC. Its protein is CASIMGRGHYNEQFF.

This clone was counted once. This CDR3 reads CASSDGGGSNEQFF. The DNA of the CDR3 is TGTGCCAGCAGTGACGGCGGGGGTTCTAATGAGCAGTTCTTC. The chain uses TRBV6-4 and TRBJ2-1; TRBD2 aligns across 7 bases. Unmatched junction bases numbered 5, after V lost 2 bases and J lost 7 bases. The CDR3 is 14 residues long. Germline CDR1 and CDR2: MRHNA and SNTAGT.

The V and J genes are TRBV6-5 and TRBJ1-1, with D tentatively TRBD1 (5 bases). Germline values: CDR1 MNHEY, CDR2 SVGAGI. The CDR3 is made up of 15 amino acids. V was trimmed by 8 bases and J by 0 bases, leaving 16 bases between them. In nucleotides, the CDR3 is TGTGCCAGCCACAGGACCTCTAAATTGAACACTGAAGCTTTCTTT. This sequence encodes CASHRTSKLNTEAFF.

This chain connects TRBV7-2 to TRBJ1-2; no definite D call. This CDR3 region has 15 residues. The germline V gene has CDR1 SGHTA and CDR2 FQGNSA. V lost 0 bases, J lost 6 bases, and 14 bases lay in between. This CDR3 is CASSLARVGSHGYTF. CDR3 in DNA: TGTGCCAGCAGCTTAGCGCGGGTGGGTAGCCATGGCTACACCTTC.

The chain carries TRBV4-2 and TRBJ2-1, with D hard to call. In germline, CDR1 is LGHNA, CDR2 YNFKEQ. The V and J ends lost 3 bases and 6 bases respectively, with 12 bases between them. The CDR3 covers 14 residues. DNA for the CDR3: TGTGCCAGCAGCCAGAGACTGGCCCCCAATGAGCAGTTCTTC. Translated: CASSQRLAPNEQFF.

This clone is a singleton in its sample. The V call is TRBV15, the J call TRBJ2-1, with 9 bases lining up with TRBD2. Germline CDR1 is LNHNV and CDR2 is YYDKDF (reference sequence). This CDR3 spans 17 amino acids. The J segment lost 7 bases and the V segment lost 4 bases, leaving 14 bases of the junction unmatched. CDR3 region: CATSKGGSAGGPNEQFF. CDR3 in DNA: TGTGCCACCAGCAAAGGGGGTTCGGCGGGGGGGCCGAATGAGCAGTTCTTC.

The table lists this clone with a count of one. The chain combines TRBV5-1 with TRBJ2-3; D remains ambiguous. The CDR3 runs 15 residues. From germline, CDR1 is SGHRS and CDR2 YFSETQ. Trimming took off 0 bases at V and 5 bases at J, with 13 bases between the two ends. The CDR3 sequence is CASSLAVTAQDTQYF. CDR3 DNA sequence: TGCGCCAGCAGCTTGGCTGTAACAGCTCAAGATACGCAGTATTTT.

The V call is TRBV5-6, the J call TRBJ2-3; D uncertain. Trimming removed 4 bases from V and 14 bases from J, with 14 bases in between. This CDR3 region has 11 residues. Germline CDR1 SGHDT, CDR2 YYEEEE. The CDR3 DNA reads TGTGCCAGCAGCCCCTTCAGGTCCCGGTATTTT. This gives the protein CASSPFRSRYF. Combining the CDR3 with reference TRBV5-6 and TRBJ2-3 gives the whole variable domain DAGVTQSPTHLIKTRGQQVTLRCSPKSGHDTVSWYQQALGQGPQFIFQYYEEEERQRGNFPDRFSGHQFPNYSSELNVNALLLGDSALYLCASSPFRSRYFGPGTRLTVL.

V is TRBV7-6 and J is TRBJ1-5; D not certain. The germline V and J ends were trimmed by 2 bases and 0 bases, with 11 bases remaining between them. The CDR3 loop spans 16 amino acids. The germline V gene has CDR1 SGHVS and CDR2 FNYEAQ. The CDR3 DNA reads as TGTGCCAGCAGCTTATTATCCCAGAATAGCAATCAGCCCCAGCATTTT. Protein product: CASSLLSQNSNQPQHF.

The genes are TRBV15 and TRBJ1-2; a possible D gene is TRBD1 (5 bases). The CDR3 is 12 residues long. Germline-derived CDR1 and CDR2 are LNHNV and YYDKDF (reference sequence). Trimming left V 3 bases short and J 3 bases short, with 5 bases between. In DNA form, the CDR3 reads TGTGCCACCAGCAGGACAGACTATGGCTACACCTTC. Its protein product is CATSRTDYGYTF.

The V and J genes are TRBV5-6 and TRBJ2-2; 10 nucleotides line up with TRBD2. The junction had 6 bases not matched to a gene; V was cut back by 4 bases and J by 3 bases. Per germline, CDR1 SGHDT and CDR2 YYEEEE. CDR3 length: 16 residues. For the CDR3, the DNA is TGTGCCAGCAGCAACCTCCTAGCGGGAGACACCGGGGAGCTGTTTTTT. This codes for CASSNLLAGDTGELFF.